These 5 T cell receptor beta chains were sequenced from one sample in a study of Ad26.COV2.S vaccination and SARS-CoV-2 variants. Treatment here: approximately 18 received Ad26.COV2.S at low or high dose, single or two shots; 5 received placebo; per-sample allocation not given. Sampling happened 63 days after the first vaccine or placebo injection. Data came from immunoSEQ multiplex PCR; TCRdb stores just in-frame clones and leaves some out. This table holds fewer than 400,000 clones, approximately 91% found once. The specimen was peripheral blood, collected in a trial of Ad26.COV2.S vaccine versus placebo. Every receptor here comes from a person between 18 and 60 years old who received the Ad26.COV2.S COVID-19 vaccine or a placebo.

This clone showed up just once. The sample contains more than one DNA sequence encoding this CDR3. The rearrangement links TRBV5-1 to TRBJ2-7; unclear D gene. The CDR3 contains 11 residues. The V end lost 2 bases, the J end lost 6 bases, and 6 bases lay between the germline ends. Germline V gives CDR1 SGHRS, CDR2 YFSETQ. As DNA, the CDR3 is TGCGCCAGCAGCTTAGAAGGCGAGCAGTACTTC. Translated: CASSLEGEQYF.

CDR3: CASSQDSETQYF. CDR3 in DNA: TGTGCCAGCAGCCAGGACTCAGAGACCCAGTACTTC. The rearrangement links TRBV7-9 to TRBJ2-5; a weak D match, TRBD2 (5 bases). V shed 5 bases and J shed 4 bases, with 8 bases lying between them. In germline, CDR1 is SEHNR, CDR2 FQNEAQ (reference sequence). The CDR3 totals 12 residues.

The chain uses TRBV28 and TRBJ2-1, with TRBD1 matching over 9 bases. The CDR3 loop spans 15 amino acids. In germline, CDR1 is MDHEN, CDR2 SYDVKM. Trimming removed 6 bases from V and 7 bases from J; junction bases left unmatched: 10. The CDR3 DNA is TGTGCCAGCAGACAAGGGGGGACAGGGAGGAATGAGCAGTTCTTC. It specifies CASRQGGTGRNEQFF.

In this sample, this clone turned up once. The gene calls are TRBV28 and TRBJ2-7; D ambiguous. The CDR3 has 14 amino acids. Per the germline V gene, CDR1 is MDHEN and CDR2 is SYDVKM. Trimming took 2 bases from V and 6 from J, leaving 14 bases between them. The CDR3 sequence: CASSLQGHSREQYF. The CDR3 DNA reads as TGTGCCAGCAGTTTACAAGGGCACTCCCGCGAGCAGTACTTC.

This clone was seen just once. DNA of the CDR3: TGTGCCAGCACCCTAGACAGAAACACTGAAGCTTTCTTT. Its translation: CASTLDRNTEAFF. The rearrangement uses TRBV12-3 or TRBV12-4 and TRBJ1-1, with D possibly matching TRBD1 (5 bases). V was clipped by 7 bases and J by 2 bases, with 11 bases between them. The CDR3 consists of 13 residues.